The 25 T cell receptor beta chains below were found in one sample sequenced in a study of T cell clonotyping in hematopoietic cell transplantation. The table came from immunoSEQ multiplex PCR; TCRdb's copy has only in-frame clones and leaves some out. The sample lists about 49,000 clones, over 75% occurring once. Indicated time point: recipient sample about 28 days before transplant, after cytoreduction. The specimen was peripheral blood mononuclear cells, collected before stem cell transplant. The receptors were sampled from a man aged 60-69 years with biphenotypic leukemia. Some clones in this sample may be carry-over from other donors' samples.

This chain connects TRBV19 to TRBJ1-5; 8 positions match TRBD1. This CDR3 has 18 residues. Germline CDR1 and CDR2: LNHDA and SQIVND (reference sequence). V lost 8 bases and J lost 0; bases outside the gene matches: 15. CDR3 residues: CASGSGTGSPDSNQPQHF. The CDR3 region has the DNA TGTGCCAGTGGATCCGGGACAGGTTCTCCGGATAGCAATCAGCCCCAGCATTTT.

This chain uses TRBV2 with TRBJ1-1; D is unresolved. Trimming removed 4 bases at V and 11 bases at J, with 14 bases between. This CDR3 is 12 amino acids long. Germline V CDR1 and CDR2: SNHLY, FYNNEI. CDR3 DNA sequence: TGTGCCAGCAGTGTCACCTCTTTTGAGGCTTTCTTT. This sequence encodes CASSVTSFEAFF. Using reference TRBV2 and TRBJ1-1 for the parts outside the CDR3, the full variable domain is EPEVTQTPSHQVTQMGQEVILRCVPISNHLYFYWYRQILGQKVEFLVSFYNNEISEKSEIFDDQFSVERPDGSNFTLKIRSTKLEDSAMYFCASSVTSFEAFFGQGTRLTVV.

The chain carries TRBV7-2 and TRBJ1-1, with no clear D. This CDR3 is built from 15 residues. Deletions cut 5 bases from V and 1 base from J, with 14 bases between. Germline assignment: CDR1 SGHTA and CDR2 FQGNSA. The CDR3 region has the DNA TGTGCCAGCAGCGCAGGAGGCAGATCGAACACTGAAGCTTTCTTT. This sequence encodes CASSAGGRSNTEAFF.

The V call is TRBV10-3, the J call TRBJ1-2; 10 nucleotides match TRBD1. Germline V gene lookup returns CDR1 ENHRY and CDR2 SYGVKD. This CDR3 is built from 15 residues. Unmatched junction bases numbered 11, after V lost 10 bases and J lost 3 bases. This CDR3 is CATAKPGTGDYGYTF. The CDR3 DNA follows: TGTGCCACCGCGAAGCCTGGGACAGGGGACTATGGCTACACCTTC.

The genes are TRBV21-1 and TRBJ1-4; the D call TRBD1 from the table was never checked on the DNA. TRBV21-1 is marked as a pseudogene. This CDR3 is built from 14 residues. CDR3 in DNA: TGTGCCAGCAGCAACCGGGACAGATATGAAAAACTGTTTTTT. This codes for CASSNRDRYEKLFF.

The rearrangement links TRBV18 to TRBJ2-1, with D perhaps matching TRBD1 (5 bases). Trimming cost V 3 bases and J 5 bases, with 14 bases left between them. CDR3 length equals 15 residues. The germline gives CDR1 KGHSH, CDR2 LQKENI. CDR3 DNA: TGTGCCAGCTCACCGCAATTTGACAGCAACAATGAGCAGTTCTTC. Its protein product is CASSPQFDSNNEQFF.

The rearrangement links TRBV27 to TRBJ2-3, with a weak D call TRBD1 (6 bases). V was pared by 7 bases and J by 5 bases, with 19 bases between. CDR3 size: 15 residues. Germline assignment: CDR1 MNHEY and CDR2 SMNVEV (reference sequence). CDR3 sequence (DNA): TGTGCCAGCAAAGTAACAGGGTCCCCGCGAGATACGCAGTATTTT. Translation gives CASKVTGSPRDTQYF.

The chain combines TRBV7-2 with TRBJ1-1; D is perhaps TRBD1 (5 bases). The CDR3 spans 14 residues. Germline CDR1 SGHTA, CDR2 FQGNSA. V dropped 3 bases and J dropped 1 base, with 9 bases sitting between them. DNA of the CDR3: TGTGCCAGCAGCTTCTCGACAGCGAACACTGAAGCTTTCTTT. It codes for CASSFSTANTEAFF.

The rearrangement joins TRBV6-5 to TRBJ1-1, with a tentative D call TRBD1 (5 bases). There are 15 residues in the CDR3. Trimming took off 2 bases at V and 4 bases at J, with 14 bases between the two ends. Germline CDR1 is MNHEY and CDR2 is SVGAGI. The CDR3 spells CASSYTQGLGTEAFF. In DNA form, the CDR3 reads TGTGCCAGCAGTTACACGCAGGGCCTGGGCACTGAAGCTTTCTTT.

This clone was counted a single time. J is TRBJ1-5 and V is TRBV6-6; no reliable D call. The germline V and J ends were trimmed by 0 bases and 1 base, with 7 bases remaining between them. CDR3 size: 15 residues. Germline CDR1 reads MNHNY; CDR2 reads SVGAGI (reference sequence). The CDR3 region has the DNA TGTGCCAGCAGTTACTCAGAGCACAGCAATCAGCCCCAGCATTTT. Its translation: CASSYSEHSNQPQHF.

V and J are TRBV19 and TRBJ1-1, with TRBD1 matching over 9 bases. The CDR3 contains 14 residues. V was clipped by 6 bases and J by 5 bases; unmatched bases: 7. Germline values: CDR1 LNHDA, CDR2 SQIVND (reference sequence). The CDR3 DNA sequence: TGTGCCAGTAGGCGACAGGGGGGTTTGACTGAAGCTTTCTTT. It codes for CASRRQGGLTEAFF.

Only a few counts were recorded for this clone. The rearrangement links TRBV9 to TRBJ1-1, with D unclear. Trimming removed 4 bases at V and 2 bases at J, with 9 bases between. CDR3 length: 13 residues. In germline, CDR1 is SGDLS, CDR2 YYNGEE. The DNA for the CDR3 is TGTGCCAGCAGCCCACAGATTAACACTGAAGCTTTCTTT. Protein sequence: CASSPQINTEAFF.

The chain employs TRBV5-1 and TRBJ1-1, with D uncertain. V lost 4 bases, J lost 11 bases, and 21 bases lay in between. Germline V gene lookup returns CDR1 SGHRS and CDR2 YFSETQ. The CDR3 covers 14 residues. CDR3: CASSRDTAREYAFF. The CDR3 DNA is TGCGCCAGCAGCCGGGATACAGCAAGGGAGTATGCTTTCTTT. The whole variable domain, filled in from reference TRBV5-1 and TRBJ1-1, reads KAGVTQTPRYLIKTRGQQVTLSCSPISGHRSVSWYQQTPGQGLQFLFEYFSETQRNKGNFPGRFSGRQFSNSRSEMNVSTLELGDSALYLCASSRDTAREYAFFGQGTRLTVV.

V gene TRBV7-3 combines with J gene TRBJ1-5, with no clear D. This CDR3 has 15 amino acids. Germline V lookup: CDR1 SGHTA, CDR2 FQGTGA. V was trimmed by 2 bases and J by 10 bases, leaving 18 bases between them. CDR3 bases: TGTGCCAGCAGCTTACCGACCTACCCCCGAACACCCCAGCATTTT. Residues: CASSLPTYPRTPQHF. Full variable domain (missing parts from reference TRBV7-3 and TRBJ1-5): GAGVSQTPSNKVTEKGKYVELRCDPISGHTALYWYRQSLGQGPEFLIYFQGTGAADDSGLPNDRFFAVRPEGSVSTLKIQRTERGDSAVYLCASSLPTYPRTPQHFGDGTRLSIL.

The chain couples TRBV7-2 to TRBJ2-2, with TRBD1 as a possible D gene (5 bases). The ends were cut back, 1 base at V and 3 bases at J, with 12 bases in the middle. This CDR3 has 16 amino acids. Per the germline V gene, CDR1 is SGHTA and CDR2 is FQGNSA. The CDR3 DNA reads as TGTGCCAGCAGCTTAGATGCCCTCAGGGACACCGGGGAGCTGTTTTTT. Translation gives CASSLDALRDTGELFF.

The rearrangement links TRBV7-9 to TRBJ2-5, with 7 bases fitting TRBD2. V dropped 4 bases and J dropped 1; count of bases not matched to a gene: 3. Germline CDR1 and CDR2: SEHNR and FQNEAQ (reference sequence). The CDR3 is made up of 14 amino acids. CDR3 nucleotides: TGTGCCAGCAGCTCCGAGCGGGGCCAAGAGACCCAGTACTTC. This translates into CASSSERGQETQYF.

The chain uses TRBV7-3 and TRBJ2-2; TRBD2 agrees at 7 bases. The germline V gene encodes CDR1 SGHTA and CDR2 FQGTGA. V shed 5 bases and J 7 bases; nucleotides not matched to a gene: 13. The CDR3 loop spans 16 amino acids. The CDR3 nucleotides read TGTGCCAGCAGCCCCAATGGACTAGGAGTGGGCGGGGAGCTGTTTTTT. Translation gives CASSPNGLGVGGELFF.

V and J are TRBV19 and TRBJ1-5, with 8 bases matching TRBD1. J gave up 6 bases and V 3 bases, and 13 bases lay outside the gene matches. The germline gives CDR1 LNHDA, CDR2 SQIVND (reference sequence). The CDR3 runs to 17 residues. The DNA for the CDR3 is TGTGCCAGTAGTATCACACTCCAGGGGGCTATGGGTCAGCCCCAGCATTTT. It translates to CASSITLQGAMGQPQHF. Drawing the rest from reference TRBV19 and TRBJ1-5, the complete variable domain is DGGITQSPKYLFRKEGQNVTLSCEQNLNHDAMYWYRQDPGQGLRLIYYSQIVNDFQKGDIAEGYSVSREKKESFPLTVTSAQKNPTAFYLCASSITLQGAMGQPQHFGDGTRLSIL.

The J gene is TRBJ1-2, the V gene TRBV6-5; D possibly corresponds to TRBD1 (5 bases). There are 14 residues in the CDR3. The germline V gene has CDR1 MNHEY and CDR2 SVGAGI. V dropped 5 bases and J dropped 6 bases, with 16 bases sitting between them. The CDR3 nucleotides are TGTGCCAGCAGTACCTCAGGGTTTTTGCATGGCTACACCTTC. Translating gives CASSTSGFLHGYTF.

The J gene is TRBJ1-5, the V gene TRBV28, with D unresolved. The V end lost 10 bases, the J end lost 5 bases, and 30 bases lay between the germline ends. Germline assignment: CDR1 MDHEN and CDR2 SYDVKM. The CDR3 is made up of 18 amino acids. CDR3 nucleotide sequence: TGTGCCACCTCAGTTTCGGTGGGGTTGGGGAGCATGGATCAGCCCCAGCATTTT. It is translated as CATSVSVGLGSMDQPQHF.

This clone was counted only a few times. The V gene is TRBV30, the J gene TRBJ1-1; D ambiguous. V lost 0 bases to trimming and J lost 2 bases, with 10 bases between them. The CDR3 sequence is 14 residues long. The germline gives CDR1 GTSNPN, CDR2 SVGIG (reference sequence). CDR3 sequence: CAWSVLSSNTEAFF. As DNA, the CDR3 is TGTGCCTGGAGTGTACTATCGAGTAACACTGAAGCTTTCTTT. The full variable domain, in which reference TRBV30 and TRBJ1-1 provide the parts outside the CDR3, is SQTIHQWPATLVQPVGSPLSLECTVEGTSNPNLYWYRQAAGRGLQLLFYSVGIGQISSEVPQNLSASRPQDRQFILSSKKLLLSDSGFYLCAWSVLSSNTEAFFGQGTRLTVV.

The chain has TRBV5-1 and TRBJ2-5, with 14 bases fitting TRBD2. The J segment lost 3 bases and the V segment lost 4 bases, leaving 14 bases of the junction unmatched. Looked up from germline, CDR1 is SGHRS and CDR2 is YFSETQ. The CDR3 spans 19 residues. The chain's CDR3 is CASSLLGTSGSVVEETQYF. As DNA, the CDR3 is TGCGCCAGCAGCCTTCTAGGGACTAGCGGGAGTGTAGTAGAAGAGACCCAGTACTTC.

The V and J genes are TRBV28 and TRBJ2-3, with D possibly being TRBD1 (7 bases). The germline CDR1 and CDR2 sequences are MDHEN and SYDVKM. Trimming took 2 bases from V and 4 from J, leaving 10 bases between them. The CDR3 sequence is 14 residues long. The CDR3 is CASSLARGADTQYF. Here the CDR3 DNA reads TGTGCCAGCAGTTTAGCCAGGGGGGCAGATACGCAGTATTTT.

This clone was seen a single time. The junction departs from germline at one end; a sequencing error may be responsible. V and J are TRBV7-7 and TRBJ1-5; no definite D call. The CDR3 totals 15 residues. Germline V CDR1 and CDR2: SSHAT, FNYEAQ (reference sequence). CDR3: CASSLAEQTNQPQHF. The CDR3, as DNA: TGTGCTAGCAGCTTAGCGGAGCAGACCAATCAGCCCCAGCATTTT.

The chain has TRBV11-3 and TRBJ2-3; the D is unclear. The V end lost 6 bases, the J end lost 2 bases, and 12 bases lay between the germline ends. Germline CDR1 and CDR2: SGHNT and YENEEA. The CDR3 sequence is 14 residues long. This chain's CDR3 is CASSPRESTDTQYF. In DNA form, the CDR3 reads TGTGCCAGCAGTCCCCGTGAGTCCACAGATACGCAGTATTTT.